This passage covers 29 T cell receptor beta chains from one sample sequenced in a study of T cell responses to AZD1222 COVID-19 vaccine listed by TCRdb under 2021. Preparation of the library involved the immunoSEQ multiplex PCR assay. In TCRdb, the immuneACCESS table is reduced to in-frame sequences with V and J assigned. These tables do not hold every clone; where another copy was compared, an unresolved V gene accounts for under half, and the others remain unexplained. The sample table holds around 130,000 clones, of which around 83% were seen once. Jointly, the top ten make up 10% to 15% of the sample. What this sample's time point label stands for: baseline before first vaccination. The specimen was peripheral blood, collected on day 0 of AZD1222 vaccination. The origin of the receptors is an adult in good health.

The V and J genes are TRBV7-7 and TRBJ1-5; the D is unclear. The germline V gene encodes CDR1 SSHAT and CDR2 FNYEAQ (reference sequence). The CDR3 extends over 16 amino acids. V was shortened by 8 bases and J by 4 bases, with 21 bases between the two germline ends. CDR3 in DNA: TGTGCCAGCCCCCTAGTCGGCCGGGTCGTGAATCAGCCCCAGCATTTT. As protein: CASPLVGRVVNQPQHF.

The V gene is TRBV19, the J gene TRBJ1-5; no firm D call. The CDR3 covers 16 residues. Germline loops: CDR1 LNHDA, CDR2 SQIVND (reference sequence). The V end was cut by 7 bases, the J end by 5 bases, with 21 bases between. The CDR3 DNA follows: TGTGCCAGTAATGCCAGGCGGGGTATCGGGCATCAGCCCCAGCATTTT. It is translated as CASNARRGIGHQPQHF.

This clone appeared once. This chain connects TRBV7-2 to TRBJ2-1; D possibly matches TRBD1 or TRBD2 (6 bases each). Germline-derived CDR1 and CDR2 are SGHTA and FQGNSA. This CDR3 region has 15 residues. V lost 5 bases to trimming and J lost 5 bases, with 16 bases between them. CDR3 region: CASSLTWGAHNEQFF. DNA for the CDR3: TGTGCCAGCAGCCTCACTTGGGGGGCTCACAATGAGCAGTTCTTC.

CDR3: CASSPTQGVWTEAFF. As DNA, the CDR3 is TGTGCCAGCTCACCAACCCAGGGGGTTTGGACTGAAGCTTTCTTT. The chain uses TRBV18 and TRBJ1-1; 7 positions agree with TRBD1. Per the germline V gene, CDR1 is KGHSH and CDR2 is LQKENI. The CDR3 spans 15 residues. The junction had 8 bases not matched to a gene; V was cut back by 2 bases and J by 5 bases.

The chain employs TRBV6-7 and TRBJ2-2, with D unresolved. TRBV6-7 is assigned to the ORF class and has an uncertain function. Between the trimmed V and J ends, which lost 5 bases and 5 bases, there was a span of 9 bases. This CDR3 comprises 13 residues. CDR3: CASSLGRTGELFF. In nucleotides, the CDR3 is TGTGCCAGCAGTCTAGGACGAACCGGGGAGCTGTTTTTT.

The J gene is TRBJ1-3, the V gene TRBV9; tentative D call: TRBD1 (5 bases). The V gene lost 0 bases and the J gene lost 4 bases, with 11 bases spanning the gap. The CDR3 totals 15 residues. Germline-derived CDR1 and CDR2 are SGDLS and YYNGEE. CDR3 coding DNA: TGTGCCAGCAGCGTAGGGGGGTCTTGGGGAAACACCATATATTTT. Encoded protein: CASSVGGSWGNTIYF.

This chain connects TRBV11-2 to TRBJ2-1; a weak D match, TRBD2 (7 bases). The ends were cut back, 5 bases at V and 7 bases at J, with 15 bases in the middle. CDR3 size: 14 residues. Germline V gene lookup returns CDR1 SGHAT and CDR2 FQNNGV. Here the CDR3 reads CASSVSGEGNEQFF. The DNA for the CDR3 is TGTGCCAGCAGCGTATCAGGGGAGGGAAATGAGCAGTTCTTC.

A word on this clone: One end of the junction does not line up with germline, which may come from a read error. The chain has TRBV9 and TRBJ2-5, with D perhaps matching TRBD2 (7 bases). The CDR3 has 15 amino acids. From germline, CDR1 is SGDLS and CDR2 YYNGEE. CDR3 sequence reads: CARSGGRGRGETQYF. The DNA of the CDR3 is TGTGCCCGCAGCGGAGGGCGGGGGCGGGGGGAGACCCAGTACTTC.

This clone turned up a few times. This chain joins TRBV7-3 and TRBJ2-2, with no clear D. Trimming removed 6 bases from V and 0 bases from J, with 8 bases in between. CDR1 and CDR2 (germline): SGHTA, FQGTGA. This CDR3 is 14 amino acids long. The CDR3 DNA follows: TGTGCCAGCAGTACTAAGACGAACACCGGGGAGCTGTTTTTT. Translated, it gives CASSTKTNTGELFF.

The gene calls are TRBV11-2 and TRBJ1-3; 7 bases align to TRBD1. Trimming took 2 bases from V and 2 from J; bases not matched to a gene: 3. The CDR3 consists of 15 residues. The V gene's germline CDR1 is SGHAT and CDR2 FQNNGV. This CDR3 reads CASSLRQGAGNTIYF. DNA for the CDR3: TGTGCCAGCAGCTTAAGACAGGGAGCTGGAAACACCATATATTTT.

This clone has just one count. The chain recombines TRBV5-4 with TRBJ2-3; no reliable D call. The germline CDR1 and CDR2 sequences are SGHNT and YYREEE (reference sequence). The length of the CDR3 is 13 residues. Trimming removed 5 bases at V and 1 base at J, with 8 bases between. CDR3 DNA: TGTGCCAGCAGGGGTGGGGGCACAGATACGCAGTATTTT. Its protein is CASRGGGTDTQYF.

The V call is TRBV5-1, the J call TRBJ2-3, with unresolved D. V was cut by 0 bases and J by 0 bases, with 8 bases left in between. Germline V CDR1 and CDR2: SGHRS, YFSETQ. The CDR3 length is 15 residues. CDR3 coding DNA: TGCGCCAGCAGCTTGGGAGACACTAGCACAGATACGCAGTATTTT. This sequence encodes CASSLGDTSTDTQYF.

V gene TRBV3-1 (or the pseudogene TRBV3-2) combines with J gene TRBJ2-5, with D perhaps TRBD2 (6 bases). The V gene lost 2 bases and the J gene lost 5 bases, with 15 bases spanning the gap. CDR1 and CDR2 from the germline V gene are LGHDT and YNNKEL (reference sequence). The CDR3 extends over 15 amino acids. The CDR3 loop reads CASSQTGVGGETQYF. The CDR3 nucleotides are TGTGCCAGCAGCCAAACTGGCGTCGGAGGGGAGACCCAGTACTTC.

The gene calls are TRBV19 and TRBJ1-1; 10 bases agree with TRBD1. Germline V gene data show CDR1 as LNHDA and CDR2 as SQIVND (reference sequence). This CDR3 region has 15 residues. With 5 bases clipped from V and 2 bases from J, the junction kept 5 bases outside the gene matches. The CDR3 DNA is TGTGCCAGTAGTTCAATGACAGGGGGCAACACTGAAGCTTTCTTT. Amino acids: CASSSMTGGNTEAFF.

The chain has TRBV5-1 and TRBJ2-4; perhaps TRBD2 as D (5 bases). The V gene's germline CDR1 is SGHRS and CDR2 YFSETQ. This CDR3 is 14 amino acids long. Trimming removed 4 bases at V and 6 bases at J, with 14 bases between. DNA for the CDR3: TGCGCCAGCAGCGAGACGGGGATTGGAAACATTCAGTACTTC. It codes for CASSETGIGNIQYF. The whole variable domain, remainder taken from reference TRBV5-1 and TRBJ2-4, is KAGVTQTPRYLIKTRGQQVTLSCSPISGHRSVSWYQQTPGQGLQFLFEYFSETQRNKGNFPGRFSGRQFSNSRSEMNVSTLELGDSALYLCASSETGIGNIQYFGAGTRLSVL.

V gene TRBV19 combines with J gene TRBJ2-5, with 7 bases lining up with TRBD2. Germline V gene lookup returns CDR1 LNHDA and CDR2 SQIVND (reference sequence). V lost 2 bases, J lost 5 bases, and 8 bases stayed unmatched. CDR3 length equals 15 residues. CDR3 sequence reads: CASSITSGVGETQYF. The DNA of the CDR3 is TGTGCCAGTAGTATAACCAGCGGGGTAGGGGAGACCCAGTACTTC.

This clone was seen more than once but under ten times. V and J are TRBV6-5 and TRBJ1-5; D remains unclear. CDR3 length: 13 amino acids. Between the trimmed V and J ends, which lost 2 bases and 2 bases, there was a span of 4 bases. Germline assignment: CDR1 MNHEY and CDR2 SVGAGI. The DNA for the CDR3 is TGTGCCAGCAGTTACGGGGGCAATCAGCCCCAGCATTTT. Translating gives CASSYGGNQPQHF.

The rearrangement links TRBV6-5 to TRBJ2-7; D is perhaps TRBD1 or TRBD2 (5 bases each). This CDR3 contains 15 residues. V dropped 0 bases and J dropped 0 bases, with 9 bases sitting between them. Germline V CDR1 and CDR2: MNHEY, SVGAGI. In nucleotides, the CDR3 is TGTGCCAGCAGTTACTCGAGGGACGTCTCCTACGAGCAGTACTTC. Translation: CASSYSRDVSYEQYF.

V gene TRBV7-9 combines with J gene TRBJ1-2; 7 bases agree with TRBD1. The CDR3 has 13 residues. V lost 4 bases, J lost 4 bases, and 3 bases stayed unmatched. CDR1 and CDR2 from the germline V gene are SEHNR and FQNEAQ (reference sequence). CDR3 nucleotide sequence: TGTGCCAGCAGCTATGACAGGGTCTATGGCTACACCTTC. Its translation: CASSYDRVYGYTF. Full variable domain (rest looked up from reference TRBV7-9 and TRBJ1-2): DTGVSQNPRHKITKRGQNVTFRCDPISEHNRLYWYRQTLGQGPEFLTYFQNEAQLEKSRLLSDRFSAERPKGSFSTLEIQRTEQGDSAMYLCASSYDRVYGYTFGSGTRLTVV.

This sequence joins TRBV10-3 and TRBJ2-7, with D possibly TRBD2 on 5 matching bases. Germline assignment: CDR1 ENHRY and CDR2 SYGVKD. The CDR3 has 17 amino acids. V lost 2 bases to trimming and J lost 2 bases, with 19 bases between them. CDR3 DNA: TGTGCCATCAGTGAGCGGGATGGGAGACCGGCTCCCTACGAGCAGTACTTC. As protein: CAISERDGRPAPYEQYF.

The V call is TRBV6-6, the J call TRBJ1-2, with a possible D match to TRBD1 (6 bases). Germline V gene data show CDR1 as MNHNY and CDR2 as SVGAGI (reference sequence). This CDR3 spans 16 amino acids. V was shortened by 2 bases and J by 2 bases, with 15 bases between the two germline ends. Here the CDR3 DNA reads TGTGCCAGCAGTTACGACCCTGACAGGCTGAACTATGGCTACACCTTC. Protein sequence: CASSYDPDRLNYGYTF.

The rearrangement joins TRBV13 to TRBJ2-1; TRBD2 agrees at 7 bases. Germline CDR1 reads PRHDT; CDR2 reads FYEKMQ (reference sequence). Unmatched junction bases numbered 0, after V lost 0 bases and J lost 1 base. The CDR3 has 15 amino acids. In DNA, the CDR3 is TGTGCCAGCAGCTTAGGAGCGGGATCCTACAATGAGCAGTTCTTC. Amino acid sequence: CASSLGAGSYNEQFF.

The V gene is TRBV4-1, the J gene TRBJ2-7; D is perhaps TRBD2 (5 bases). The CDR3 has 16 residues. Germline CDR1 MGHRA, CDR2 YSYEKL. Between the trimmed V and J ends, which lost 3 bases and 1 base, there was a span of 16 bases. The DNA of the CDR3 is TGCGCCAGCAGCCAGGGCGTTAGCCGGGAATCCTACGAGCAGTACTTC. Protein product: CASSQGVSRESYEQYF.

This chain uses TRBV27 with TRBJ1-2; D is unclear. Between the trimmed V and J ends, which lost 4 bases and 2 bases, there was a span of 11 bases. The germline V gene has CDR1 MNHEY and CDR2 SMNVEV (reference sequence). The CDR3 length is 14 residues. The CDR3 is CASSSGRSNYGYTF. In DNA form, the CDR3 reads TGTGCCAGCAGTTCCGGACGGTCCAACTATGGCTACACCTTC.

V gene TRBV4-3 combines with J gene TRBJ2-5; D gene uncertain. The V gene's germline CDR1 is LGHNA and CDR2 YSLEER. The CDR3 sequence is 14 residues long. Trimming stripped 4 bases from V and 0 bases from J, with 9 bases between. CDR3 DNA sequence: TGCGCCAGCAGCCTCGTGAGGTACCAAGAGACCCAGTACTTC. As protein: CASSLVRYQETQYF.

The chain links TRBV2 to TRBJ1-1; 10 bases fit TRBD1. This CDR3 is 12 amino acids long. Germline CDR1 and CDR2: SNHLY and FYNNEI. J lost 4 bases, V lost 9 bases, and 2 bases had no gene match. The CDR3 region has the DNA TGTGCCAGGGGGACAGGGGTCACTGAAGCTTTCTTT. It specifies CARGTGVTEAFF.

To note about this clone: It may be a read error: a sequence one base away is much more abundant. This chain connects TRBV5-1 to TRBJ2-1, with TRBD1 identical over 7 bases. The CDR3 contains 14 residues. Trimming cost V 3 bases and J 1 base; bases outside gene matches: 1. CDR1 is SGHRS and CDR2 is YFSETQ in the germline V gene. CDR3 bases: TGCGCCAGCAGCTCGGGACAGTCCTACAATGAGCAGTTCTTC. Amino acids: CASSSGQSYNEQFF.

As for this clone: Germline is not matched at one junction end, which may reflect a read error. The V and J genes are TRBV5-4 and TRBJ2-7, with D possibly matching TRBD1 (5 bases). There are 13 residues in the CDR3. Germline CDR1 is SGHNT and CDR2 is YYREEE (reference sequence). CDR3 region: CASTLQGSDEQYF. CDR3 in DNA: TGTGCCAGCACCTTGCAGGGAAGTGACGAGCAGTACTTC.

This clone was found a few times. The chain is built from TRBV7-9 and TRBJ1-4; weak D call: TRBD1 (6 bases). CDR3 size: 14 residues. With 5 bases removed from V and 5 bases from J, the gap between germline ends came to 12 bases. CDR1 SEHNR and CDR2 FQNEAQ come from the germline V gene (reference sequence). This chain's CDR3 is CASSAGQLNEKLFF. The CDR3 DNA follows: TGTGCCAGCAGCGCCGGACAGCTGAATGAAAAACTGTTTTTT.